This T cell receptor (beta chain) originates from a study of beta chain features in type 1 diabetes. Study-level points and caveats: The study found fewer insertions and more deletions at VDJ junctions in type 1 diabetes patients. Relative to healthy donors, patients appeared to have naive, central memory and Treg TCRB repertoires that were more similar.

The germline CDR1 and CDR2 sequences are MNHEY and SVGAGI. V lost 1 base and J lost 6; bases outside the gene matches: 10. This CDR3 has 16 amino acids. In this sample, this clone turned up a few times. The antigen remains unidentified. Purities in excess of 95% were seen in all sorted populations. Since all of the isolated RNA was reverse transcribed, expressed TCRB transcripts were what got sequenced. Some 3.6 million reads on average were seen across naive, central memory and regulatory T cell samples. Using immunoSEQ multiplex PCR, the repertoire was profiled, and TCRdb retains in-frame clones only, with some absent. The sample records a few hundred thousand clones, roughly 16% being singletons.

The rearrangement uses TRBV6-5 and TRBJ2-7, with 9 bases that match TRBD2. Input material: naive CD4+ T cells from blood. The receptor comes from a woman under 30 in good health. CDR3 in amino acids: CASSYWGGRAVSEQYF. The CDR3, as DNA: TGTGCCAGCAGTTACTGGGGCGGGAGGGCGGTTTCCGAGCAGTACTTC.